This T cell receptor beta chain is from a study of blood T cell repertoires in COVID-19. Study overall: The United States, Italy and Spain were the sources of the acute and convalescent COVID-19 samples.

Looked up from germline, CDR1 is MNHEY and CDR2 is SMNVEV (reference sequence). Trimming took 3 bases from V and 6 from J, leaving 12 bases between them. This CDR3 comprises 14 residues. As handled by the study authors: Counts of nucleated cells, estimated from reference gene primer amplification, were obtained. Some clones are missing from TCRdb's copy, which holds only in-frame ones; the method was immunoSEQ multiplex PCR. V and J calls and clone size are copied from that table; D and trimming were computed from the DNA. The profile shows over 65,000 clones, about 82% of them singletons. This chain links TRBV27 with TRBJ1-5, with D possibly matching TRBD1 (6 bases). Sequencing was performed on peripheral blood. The receptor comes from an elderly man with active or convalescent COVID-19. CDR3 DNA sequence: TGTGCCAGCAGTTTTCTCAGGGGCGGTCAGCCCCAGCATTTT. Protein product: CASSFLRGGQPQHF.